These 6 T cell receptor beta chains came from one sample sequenced in a study of Ad26.COV2.S vaccination and SARS-CoV-2 variants. The data were produced by immunoSEQ multiplex PCR, yet TCRdb's version contains in-frame clones alone and is incomplete. The sample shows roughly 680,000 clones, around 89% of them seen only once. The treatment here: about 20 received Ad26.COV2.S at low or high dose, single or two shots; about five received placebo; per-sample allocation not given. Sampling happened 63 days after the first vaccine or placebo injection. The starting material was peripheral blood, obtained in a trial of Ad26.COV2.S vaccine versus placebo. These receptors were obtained from a person aged 18-65 years who received the Ad26.COV2.S COVID-19 vaccine or a placebo.

This chain links TRBV15 with TRBJ2-1; unclear D gene. The CDR3 length is 13 residues. Per germline, CDR1 LNHNV and CDR2 YYDKDF (reference sequence). The V end lost 3 bases, the J end lost 6 bases, and 9 bases lay between the germline ends. The CDR3 DNA reads as TGTGCCACCAGCAGGGTCAGTCCCAATGAGCAGTTCTTC. It specifies CATSRVSPNEQFF.

This rearrangement joins TRBV10-3 to TRBJ1-1; the D gene is possibly TRBD1 (5 bases). CDR3 length equals 15 residues. V was shortened by 4 bases and J by 6 bases, with 18 bases between the two germline ends. The germline gives CDR1 ENHRY, CDR2 SYGVKD. CDR3 in amino acids: CAISAHVEGRAEAFF. CDR3 coding DNA: TGTGCCATCAGTGCACATGTGGAGGGGAGGGCTGAAGCTTTCTTT.

V and J are TRBV19 and TRBJ2-3, with D possibly matching TRBD1 (5 bases). The CDR3 is 15 residues long. The V and J ends lost 4 bases and 2 bases respectively, with 13 bases between them. Germline assignment: CDR1 LNHDA and CDR2 SQIVND (reference sequence). This CDR3 is CASSTHQGNTDTQYF. The DNA of the CDR3 is TGTGCCAGTAGTACACATCAGGGAAACACAGATACGCAGTATTTT.

This clone has just one count. V gene TRBV15 combines with J gene TRBJ1-1; D is possibly TRBD1 (6 bases). CDR1 is LNHNV, CDR2 YYDKDF, per germline (reference sequence). V was cut by 2 bases and J by 1 base, with 11 bases left in between. CDR3 length: 15 amino acids. The DNA for the CDR3 is TGTGCCACCAGCAGACGGGCAGGGGAGAACACTGAAGCTTTCTTT. This encodes CATSRRAGENTEAFF. The full variable domain, with the rest looked up from reference TRBV15 and TRBJ1-1, is DAMVIQNPRYQVTQFGKPVTLSCSQTLNHNVMYWYQQKSSQAPKLLFHYYDKDFNNEADTPDNFQSRRPNTSFCFLDIRSPGLGDTAMYLCATSRRAGENTEAFFGQGTRLTVV.

V is TRBV21-1 and J is TRBJ2-6; the table calls TRBD1, which could not be checked here. TRBV21-1 constitutes a pseudogene. This CDR3 has 20 amino acids. The CDR3 DNA follows: TGTGCCAGCAGCAAAGGTCGGACAGGGGAGAAGCGGAGTGGGGCCAACGTCCTGACTTTC. Encoded protein: CASSKGRTGEKRSGANVLTF.

The V call is TRBV2, the J call TRBJ1-5; 8 bases agree with TRBD1. CDR3 length: 15 amino acids. Trimming cost V 6 bases and J 3 bases; bases outside gene matches: 7. Germline CDR1 is SNHLY and CDR2 is FYNNEI. CDR3 bases: TGTGCCAGCAGCTTGGGACAGGTTCTCAATCAGCCCCAGCATTTT. Its protein product is CASSLGQVLNQPQHF.